Described below is a single T cell receptor beta chain sequence and its context. No antigen is known for it. This specimen belongs to a study of T-cell memory formation after mild COVID-19. The overall study: The study found TCR clusters largely donor specific.

The CDR3 runs 16 residues. V lost 4 bases to trimming and J lost 9 bases; unmatched junction nucleotides: 10. Germline V gene lookup returns CDR1 SGHAT and CDR2 FQNNGV. Whole-study findings and limits: There were some responding clones in pre-infection memory, which suggested that cross-reactive memory had joined. Among clones peaking at day 37 in the second wave, SARS-CoV-2 specificity remained unconfirmed.

TCRdb reprocessed the 5' RACE reads with MiXCR, giving one entry per CDR3 protein. The profile covers fewer than 350,000 distinct CDR3 sequences, with more than 13% appearing a single time and roughly 23% taken by the ten largest. This TCR derives from a man younger than 35 who had mild COVID-19 (a few samples of this study predate the infection). Cell type and time point are not known. Source material: PBMCs or a T cell subset sorted from them (not recorded which). The chain carries TRBV11-2 and TRBJ2-1; 12 nucleotides agree with TRBD1. The CDR3 region is CASSWDRDRGRTEQFF. DNA for the CDR3: TGTGCCAGCAGCTGGGACCGGGACAGGGGGCGGACTGAGCAGTTCTTC.